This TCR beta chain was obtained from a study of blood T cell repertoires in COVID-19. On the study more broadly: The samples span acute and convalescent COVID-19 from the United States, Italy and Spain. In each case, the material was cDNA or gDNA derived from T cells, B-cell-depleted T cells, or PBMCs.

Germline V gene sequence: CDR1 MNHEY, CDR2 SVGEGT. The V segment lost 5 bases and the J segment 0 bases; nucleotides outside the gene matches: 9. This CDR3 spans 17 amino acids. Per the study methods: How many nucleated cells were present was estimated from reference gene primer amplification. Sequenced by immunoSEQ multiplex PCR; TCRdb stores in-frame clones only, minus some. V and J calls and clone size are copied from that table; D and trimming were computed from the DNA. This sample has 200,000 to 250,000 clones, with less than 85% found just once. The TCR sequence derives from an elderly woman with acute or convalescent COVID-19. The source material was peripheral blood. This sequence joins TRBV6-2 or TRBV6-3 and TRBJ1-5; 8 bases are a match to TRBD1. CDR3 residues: CASSQGAGRYSNQPQHF. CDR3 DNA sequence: TGTGCCAGCAGTCAGGGGGCTGGTAGGTATAGCAATCAGCCCCAGCATTTT.